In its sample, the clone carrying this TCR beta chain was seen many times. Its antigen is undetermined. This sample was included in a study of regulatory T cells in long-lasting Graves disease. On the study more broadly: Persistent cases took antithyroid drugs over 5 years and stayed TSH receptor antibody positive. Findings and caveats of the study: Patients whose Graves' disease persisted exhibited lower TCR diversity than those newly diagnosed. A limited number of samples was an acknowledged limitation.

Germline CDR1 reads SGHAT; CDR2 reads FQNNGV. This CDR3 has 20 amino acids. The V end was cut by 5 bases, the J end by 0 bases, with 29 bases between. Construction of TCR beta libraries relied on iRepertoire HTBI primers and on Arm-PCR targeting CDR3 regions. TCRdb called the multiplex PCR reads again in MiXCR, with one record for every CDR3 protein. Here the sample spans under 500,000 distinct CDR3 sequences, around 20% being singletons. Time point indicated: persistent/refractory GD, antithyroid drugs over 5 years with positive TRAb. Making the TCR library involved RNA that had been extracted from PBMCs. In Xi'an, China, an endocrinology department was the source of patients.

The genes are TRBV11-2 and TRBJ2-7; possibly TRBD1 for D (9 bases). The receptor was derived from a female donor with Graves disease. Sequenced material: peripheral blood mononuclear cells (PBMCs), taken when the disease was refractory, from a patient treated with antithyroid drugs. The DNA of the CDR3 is TGTGCCAGCAGCCCAATAAACAGGGGGCGCGGCGGGGGGAGCTCCTACGAGCAGTACTTC. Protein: CASSPINRGRGGGSSYEQYF.